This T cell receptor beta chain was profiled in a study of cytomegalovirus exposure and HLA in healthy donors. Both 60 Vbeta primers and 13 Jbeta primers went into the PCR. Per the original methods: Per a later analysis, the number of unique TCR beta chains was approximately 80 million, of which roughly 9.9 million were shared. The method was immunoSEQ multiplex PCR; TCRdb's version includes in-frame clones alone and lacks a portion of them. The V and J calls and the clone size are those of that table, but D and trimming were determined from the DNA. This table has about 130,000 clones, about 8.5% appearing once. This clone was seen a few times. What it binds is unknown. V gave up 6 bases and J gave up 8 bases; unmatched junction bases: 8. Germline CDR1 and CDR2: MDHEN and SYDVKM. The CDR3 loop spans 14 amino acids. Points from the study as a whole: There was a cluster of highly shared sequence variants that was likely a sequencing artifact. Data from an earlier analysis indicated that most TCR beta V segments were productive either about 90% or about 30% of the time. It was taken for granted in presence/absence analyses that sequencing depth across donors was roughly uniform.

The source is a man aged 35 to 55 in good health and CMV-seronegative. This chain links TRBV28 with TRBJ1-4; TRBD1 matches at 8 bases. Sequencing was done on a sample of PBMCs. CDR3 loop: CASRHRDRPEKLFF. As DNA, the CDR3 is TGTGCCAGCAGACACCGGGACAGGCCCGAAAAACTGTTTTTT.